This T cell receptor (beta chain) was obtained from a study of T cell responses to AZD1222 COVID-19 vaccine. This CDR3 contains 19 residues. Germline V gene lookup returns CDR1 GTSNPN and CDR2 SVGIG (reference sequence). Trimming at V came to 0 bases and at J to 4 bases, leaving 19 bases not matched to a gene. Produced via immunoSEQ multiplex PCR; TCRdb's table is partial and in-frame only. Among 150,000 to 200,000 clones listed, just under 95% were seen once. The clonotype comes from an adult in good health. This sequence joins TRBV30 and TRBJ1-1; the match to TRBD1 covers 8 bases. The sample was peripheral blood, taken on day 0 of AZD1222 vaccination. DNA of the CDR3: TGTGCCTGGAGTGTAGATGGGTCTACGACAGGGGCGAAACGCACTGAAGCTTTCTTT. Translation gives CAWSVDGSTTGAKRTEAFF. Drawing the rest from reference TRBV30 and TRBJ1-1, the complete variable domain is SQTIHQWPATLVQPVGSPLSLECTVEGTSNPNLYWYRQAAGRGLQLLFYSVGIGQISSEVPQNLSASRPQDRQFILSSKKLLLSDSGFYLCAWSVDGSTTGAKRTEAFFGQGTRLTVV.